The 8 T cell receptor beta chains presented below share a single source sample, sequenced in a study of cytomegalovirus exposure and HLA in healthy donors. Both 60 Vbeta primers and 13 Jbeta primers went into the PCR. The method was immunoSEQ multiplex PCR; TCRdb's version includes in-frame clones alone and lacks a portion of them. This sample has 200,000 to 250,000 clones, with roughly 87% found just once. Input material: PBMCs. These receptors all come from a woman aged 40 to 50 in good health and CMV-seropositive.

This clone was observed a few times. The V and J genes are TRBV5-1 and TRBJ1-6, with 7 bases identical to TRBD1. This CDR3 has 15 residues. CDR1 is SGHRS, CDR2 YFSETQ, per germline. V trimming: 0 bases; J trimming: 7 bases; junction bases outside the gene matches: 4. Here the CDR3 DNA reads TGCGCCAGCAGCTTGGAGGGGGCCTGGAATTCACCCCTCCACTTT. Translated, it gives CASSLEGAWNSPLHF.

V usage is TRBV7-8 and J usage is TRBJ2-2; 15 nucleotides agree with TRBD2. The CDR3 runs 17 residues. Germline V CDR1 and CDR2: SGHVS, FQNEAQ. V lost 6 bases and J lost 5; bases outside the gene matches: 7. The DNA of the CDR3 is TGTGCCAGCAGTCGGACTAGCGGGGGGGCATATACCGGGGAGCTGTTTTTT. This translates into CASSRTSGGAYTGELFF.

This chain connects TRBV14 to TRBJ1-1, with no clear D. Deletions cut 1 base from V and 1 base from J, with 7 bases between. The CDR3 consists of 14 residues. The germline gives CDR1 SGHDN, CDR2 FVKESK. The CDR3 DNA is TGTGCCAGCAGCCAAGCCGCGGGGAACACTGAAGCTTTCTTT. The encoded protein is CASSQAAGNTEAFF.

This clone appeared a few times. This chain connects TRBV6-5 to TRBJ1-1; 8 nucleotides align to TRBD1. Germline V CDR1 and CDR2: MNHEY, SVGAGI. There are 14 residues in the CDR3. V was clipped by 5 bases and J by 1 base; unmatched bases: 3. This CDR3 is CASSTDRGNTEAFF. CDR3 DNA sequence: TGTGCCAGCAGTACCGACAGGGGGAACACTGAAGCTTTCTTT.

The chain couples TRBV7-6 to TRBJ1-6; possible D gene TRBD1, 5 bases. Germline CDR1 and CDR2: SGHVS and FNYEAQ. The CDR3 consists of 15 residues. V shed 5 bases and J shed 8 bases, with 16 bases lying between them. The DNA of the CDR3 is TGTGCCAGCAGCCTCCAGGGAGGGGTTGATTCACCCCTCCACTTT. Translated, it gives CASSLQGGVDSPLHF. The full variable domain, its missing parts supplied by reference TRBV7-6 and TRBJ1-6, is GAGVSQSPRYKVTKRGQDVALRCDPISGHVSLYWYRQALGQGPEFLTYFNYEAQQDKSGLPNDRFSAERPEGSISTLTIQRTEQRDSAMYRCASSLQGGVDSPLHFGNGTRLTVT.

The chain has TRBV19 and TRBJ1-1; 7 bases match TRBD1. J gave up 1 base and V 6 bases, and 8 bases lay outside the gene matches. The CDR3 consists of 15 residues. Germline CDR1 is LNHDA and CDR2 is SQIVND (reference sequence). The CDR3 DNA follows: TGTGCCAGTAGCCTTGAACAGGGGAGGAACACTGAAGCTTTCTTT. Translated: CASSLEQGRNTEAFF.

This chain joins TRBV18 and TRBJ1-6; 11 positions match TRBD1. V lost 4 bases to trimming and J lost 10 bases; unmatched junction nucleotides: 6. The CDR3 has 15 residues. Germline CDR1 and CDR2: KGHSH and LQKENI. This chain's CDR3 is CASSQGQGGGSPLHF. DNA for the CDR3: TGTGCCAGCTCACAGGGACAGGGGGGGGGATCACCCCTCCACTTT.

The J gene is TRBJ2-5, the V gene TRBV9; tentative D call: TRBD1 (5 bases). The closer fit of TRBJ2-7 to the DNA end suggests the J call may be wrong. Germline V gives CDR1 SGDLS, CDR2 YYNGEE. The CDR3 has 14 residues. The CDR3 region is CASSVDGRAHEQYF. CDR3 in DNA: TGTGCCAGCAGCGTCGATGGCAGGGCCCACGAGCAGTACTTC.